This T cell receptor (beta chain) was observed in a study of T cells after yellow fever vaccination. Whole-study context: Any fraction with a low cell number was prepared using SMART-Seq v4 Ultra Low Input.

Deletions cut 4 bases from V and 8 bases from J, with 12 bases between. Germline values: CDR1 SGHRS, CDR2 YFSETQ. The CDR3 has 12 amino acids. This clonotype has just a few counts. MiXCR was run by TCRdb on the 5' RACE reads, yielding one entry per CDR3 protein. The repertoire holds some 73,000 distinct CDR3 sequences, with approximately 7.5% as singletons. The origin of this receptor is a young man who received the YFV17D yellow fever vaccine. The chain has TRBV5-1 and TRBJ1-2; the D gene is possibly TRBD1 (6 bases). The sample in question was CD8+ T cells sorted from PBMCs, obtained on the day of the yellow fever booster vaccination. In nucleotides, the CDR3 is TGCGCCAGCAGCCTCGACAGGACGGGCTACACCTTC. It is translated as CASSLDRTGYTF. The complete variable domain, with remaining parts taken from reference TRBV5-1 and TRBJ1-2, reads KAGVTQTPRYLIKTRGQQVTLSCSPISGHRSVSWYQQTPGQGLQFLFEYFSETQRNKGNFPGRFSGRQFSNSRSEMNVSTLELGDSALYLCASSLDRTGYTFGSGTRLTVV.